Shown below are 22 T cell receptor beta chains from a single sample sequenced in a study of blood T cell repertoires in COVID-19. The method was immunoSEQ multiplex PCR; TCRdb's version includes in-frame clones alone and lacks a portion of them. Among approximately 30,000 clones listed, over 75% were seen once. The sequencing sample was made of peripheral blood. These TCRs come from a man between 50 and 59 years old with active or convalescent COVID-19.

The sample holds a few counts of this clone. This chain joins TRBV29-1 and TRBJ2-1; unclear D gene. The CDR3 consists of 12 residues. V was cut by 3 bases and J by 8 bases, with 11 bases left in between. Germline V gives CDR1 SQVTM, CDR2 ANQGSEA. CDR3 amino acids: CSVDVAAYEQFF. The CDR3 DNA is TGCAGCGTTGACGTAGCCGCCTATGAGCAGTTCTTC.

The chain links TRBV19 to TRBJ1-5; D is uncertain. The germline CDR1 and CDR2 sequences are LNHDA and SQIVND (reference sequence). The length of the CDR3 is 14 residues. Deletions cut 5 bases from V and 4 bases from J, with 12 bases between. The CDR3 DNA reads as TGTGCCAGTAGTCCCACTTCCCTGAATCAGCCCCAGCATTTT. Translation: CASSPTSLNQPQHF.

The V call is TRBV9, the J call TRBJ2-3; 9 bases are shared with TRBD2. V lost 0 bases, J lost 3 bases, and 5 bases stayed unmatched. The CDR3 is made up of 16 amino acids. Germline V gene lookup returns CDR1 SGDLS and CDR2 YYNGEE. The CDR3 DNA reads as TGTGCCAGCAGCGTAGCGGCGGGAGGGTTGACAGATACGCAGTATTTT. Translated, it gives CASSVAAGGLTDTQYF.

The chain uses TRBV30 and TRBJ1-4, with 8 bases lining up with TRBD1. Germline trimming cut 3 bases from V and 7 bases from J; bases unmatched to any gene: 10. Germline CDR1 GTSNPN, CDR2 SVGIG (reference sequence). The CDR3 has 15 amino acids. CDR3 DNA sequence: TGTGCCTGGAGCCAGATAGGACAGGGTAGTGAAAAACTGTTTTTT. Translation: CAWSQIGQGSEKLFF. Complete variable domain (other parts from reference TRBV30 and TRBJ1-4): SQTIHQWPATLVQPVGSPLSLECTVEGTSNPNLYWYRQAAGRGLQLLFYSVGIGQISSEVPQNLSASRPQDRQFILSSKKLLLSDSGFYLCAWSQIGQGSEKLFFGSGTQLSVL.

This sequence joins TRBV5-1 and TRBJ1-3, with a possible D match to TRBD1 (6 bases). Germline CDR1 and CDR2: SGHRS and YFSETQ. V was trimmed by 0 bases and J by 2 bases, leaving 9 bases between them. The CDR3 has 15 amino acids. The CDR3 spells CASSLVGGPGNTIYF. In DNA form, the CDR3 reads TGCGCCAGCAGCTTGGTCGGGGGGCCTGGAAACACCATATATTTT.

V is TRBV2 and J is TRBJ1-1; D unresolved. The V end was cut by 5 bases, the J end by 1 base, with 5 bases between. The CDR3 runs 12 residues. Germline CDR1 and CDR2: SNHLY and FYNNEI. The CDR3 DNA reads as TGTGCCAGCAGTCCCGGGAACACTGAAGCTTTCTTT. Its protein is CASSPGNTEAFF. Based on the CDR3 plus reference TRBV2 and TRBJ1-1, the full variable domain is EPEVTQTPSHQVTQMGQEVILRCVPISNHLYFYWYRQILGQKVEFLVSFYNNEISEKSEIFDDQFSVERPDGSNFTLKIRSTKLEDSAMYFCASSPGNTEAFFGQGTRLTVV.

This clone appeared once. The chain joins TRBV4-1 to TRBJ1-1; no clear D gene. Trimming took off 6 bases at V and 1 base at J, with 18 bases between the two ends. The CDR3 runs 16 residues. Germline lookup yields CDR1 MGHRA and CDR2 YSYEKL. The DNA of the CDR3 is TGCGCCAGCAGGGACCTTCTAGCGACCGCGAACACTGAAGCTTTCTTT. The encoded protein is CASRDLLATANTEAFF.

The chain carries TRBV9 and TRBJ2-2, with TRBD1 matching over 10 bases. The CDR3 contains 16 residues. The ends lost 4 bases at V and 3 bases at J; junction bases unmatched: 6. Looked up from germline, CDR1 is SGDLS and CDR2 is YYNGEE. CDR3 in DNA: TGTGCCAGCAGCTCCAGACAGGGGGCCTACACCGGGGAGCTGTTTTTT. Translating it yields CASSSRQGAYTGELFF.

This clone occurred a few times. V is TRBV11-3 and J is TRBJ1-5, with D maybe TRBD1 (5 bases). V was cut by 8 bases and J by 5 bases, with 16 bases left in between. The CDR3 extends over 14 amino acids. Germline V gene sequence: CDR1 SGHNT, CDR2 YENEEA. The CDR3: CASPSRAGDQPQHF. CDR3 DNA: TGTGCCAGCCCCTCCAGGGCGGGGGATCAGCCCCAGCATTTT.

The chain employs TRBV11-2 and TRBJ2-7, with 12 bases identical to TRBD1. From germline, CDR1 is SGHAT and CDR2 FQNNGV. The CDR3 extends over 16 amino acids. J lost 3 bases, V lost 6 bases, and 9 bases had no gene match. CDR3 residues: CASRLGQGAGNYEQYF. The CDR3 DNA sequence: TGTGCCAGCAGATTGGGACAGGGGGCGGGTAACTACGAGCAGTACTTC.

V gene TRBV30 combines with J gene TRBJ1-5; TRBD1 matches at 9 bases. Per germline, CDR1 GTSNPN and CDR2 SVGIG (reference sequence). The CDR3 loop spans 13 amino acids. J gave up 5 bases and V 5 bases, and 4 bases lay outside the gene matches. The CDR3 loop is CAWGQGYYQPQHF. As DNA, the CDR3 is TGTGCCTGGGGACAGGGGTATTATCAGCCCCAGCATTTT.

This clone was seen only once. The genes are TRBV30 and TRBJ1-1; weak D call: TRBD1 (5 bases). Germline lookup yields CDR1 GTSNPN and CDR2 SVGIG (reference sequence). This CDR3 is 13 amino acids long. V was trimmed by 2 bases and J by 8 bases, leaving 15 bases between them. The CDR3 nucleotides read TGTGCCTGGAGTCGTACATACCGGACAGAAGCTTTCTTT. This sequence encodes CAWSRTYRTEAFF.

The V and J genes are TRBV30 and TRBJ2-5; 10 bases line up with TRBD1. The CDR3 has 13 residues. J was trimmed by 5 bases and V by 4 bases; bases with no gene match: 4. From germline, CDR1 is GTSNPN and CDR2 SVGIG (reference sequence). The CDR3 sequence is CAWTRDRGETQYF. CDR3 coding DNA: TGTGCCTGGACTCGGGACAGGGGTGAGACCCAGTACTTC.

The chain carries TRBV9 and TRBJ2-5; 7 bases are shared with TRBD2. J lost 2 bases, V lost 4 bases, and 8 bases had no gene match. CDR3 length: 15 residues. Germline values: CDR1 SGDLS, CDR2 YYNGEE. The CDR3 region is CASSPRGGRQETQYF. DNA for the CDR3: TGTGCCAGCAGCCCAAGGGGAGGGCGGCAAGAGACCCAGTACTTC.

The chain couples TRBV29-1 to TRBJ2-3; 9 bases fit TRBD2. This CDR3 has 14 amino acids. J lost 1 base, V lost 6 bases, and 5 bases had no gene match. The V gene's germline CDR1 is SQVTM and CDR2 ANQGSEA. CDR3 sequence (DNA): TGCAGCGTGACAAGGACTAGCGGCACAGATACGCAGTATTTT. It encodes CSVTRTSGTDTQYF.

J is TRBJ1-6 and V is TRBV30; no firm D call. The V end was cut by 4 bases, the J end by 5 bases, with 9 bases between. Germline V gene sequence: CDR1 GTSNPN, CDR2 SVGIG (reference sequence). This CDR3 is built from 13 residues. The CDR3, as DNA: TGTGCCTGGAAGTTCTCAGATAATTCACCCCTCCACTTT. This gives the protein CAWKFSDNSPLHF.

The rearrangement joins TRBV7-2 to TRBJ2-7, with D possibly TRBD1 on 5 matching bases. This CDR3 comprises 14 residues. In germline, CDR1 is SGHTA, CDR2 FQGNSA. The ends were cut back, 2 bases at V and 6 bases at J, with 14 bases in the middle. Here the CDR3 reads CASSLTLTDAEQYF. The DNA of the CDR3 is TGTGCCAGCAGCTTAACCCTGACAGACGCCGAGCAGTACTTC.

The J gene is TRBJ2-1, the V gene TRBV10-3, with 8 bases identical to TRBD1. V trimming: 10 bases; J trimming: 9 bases; junction bases outside the gene matches: 8. This CDR3 has 12 residues. CDR1 is ENHRY, CDR2 SYGVKD, per germline. CDR3 protein: CASDQGAGEQFF. CDR3 DNA: TGTGCCAGTGATCAGGGGGCCGGTGAGCAGTTCTTC.

The chain recombines TRBV5-6 with TRBJ2-1; 7 positions agree with TRBD2. V dropped 2 bases and J dropped 7; count of bases not matched to a gene: 6. Germline V gene data show CDR1 as SGHDT and CDR2 as YYEEEE. The length of the CDR3 is 14 residues. The DNA for the CDR3 is TGTGCCAGCAGCTTCGGCGGGAGTACGAATGAGCAGTTCTTC. Residues: CASSFGGSTNEQFF. The full variable domain, in which reference TRBV5-6 and TRBJ2-1 provide the parts outside the CDR3, is DAGVTQSPTHLIKTRGQQVTLRCSPKSGHDTVSWYQQALGQGPQFIFQYYEEEERQRGNFPDRFSGHQFPNYSSELNVNALLLGDSALYLCASSFGGSTNEQFFGPGTRLTVL.

The chain combines TRBV7-9 with TRBJ1-6; D perhaps matches TRBD1 (6 bases). CDR3 length equals 19 residues. V was trimmed by 5 bases and J by 0 bases, leaving 20 bases between them. Germline CDR1 and CDR2: SEHNR and FQNEAQ (reference sequence). The CDR3 coding sequence is TGTGCCAGCAGCCCTCTCTGGACAGAGGAAAGCTCCTATAATTCACCCCTCCACTTT. Translating it yields CASSPLWTEESSYNSPLHF. Variable domain in full (rest from reference TRBV7-9 and TRBJ1-6): DTGVSQNPRHKITKRGQNVTFRCDPISEHNRLYWYRQTLGQGPEFLTYFQNEAQLEKSRLLSDRFSAERPKGSFSTLEIQRTEQGDSAMYLCASSPLWTEESSYNSPLHFGNGTRLTVT.

The chain links TRBV6-7 to TRBJ2-1; D is perhaps TRBD2 (7 bases). TRBV6-7 is an open reading frame, and its role is uncertain. V was pared by 2 bases and J by 7 bases, with 21 bases between. This CDR3 contains 17 residues. CDR3 DNA sequence: TGTGCCAGCAGTTACGAAAGTGGGGGGGCTTTCTTTAATGAGCAGTTCTTC. This gives the protein CASSYESGGAFFNEQFF.

V is TRBV29-1 and J is TRBJ2-3, with D possibly being TRBD2 (6 bases). The CDR3 has 13 amino acids. Per germline, CDR1 SQVTM and CDR2 ANQGSEA. V gave up 5 bases and J gave up 1 base, with 10 bases separating them. The DNA of the CDR3 is TGCAGCGTTCCGTTAGCGGGCACAGATACGCAGTATTTT. Translating it yields CSVPLAGTDTQYF.